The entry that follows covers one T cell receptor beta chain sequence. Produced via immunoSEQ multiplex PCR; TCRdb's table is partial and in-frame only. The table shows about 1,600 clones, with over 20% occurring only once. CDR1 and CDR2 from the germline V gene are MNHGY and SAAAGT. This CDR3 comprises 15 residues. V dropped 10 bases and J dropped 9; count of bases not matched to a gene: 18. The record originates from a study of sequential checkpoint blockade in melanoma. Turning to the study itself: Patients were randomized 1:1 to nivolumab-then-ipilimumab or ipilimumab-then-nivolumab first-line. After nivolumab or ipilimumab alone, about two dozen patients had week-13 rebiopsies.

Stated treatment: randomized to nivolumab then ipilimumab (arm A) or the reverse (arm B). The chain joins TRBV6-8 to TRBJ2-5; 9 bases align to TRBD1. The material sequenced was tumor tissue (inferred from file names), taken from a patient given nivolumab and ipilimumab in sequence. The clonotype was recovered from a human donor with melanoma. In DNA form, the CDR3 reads TGTGCCACCCAGGTCCCGGGACAGGGAACTAAAGCCCAGTACTTC. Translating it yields CATQVPGQGTKAQYF.